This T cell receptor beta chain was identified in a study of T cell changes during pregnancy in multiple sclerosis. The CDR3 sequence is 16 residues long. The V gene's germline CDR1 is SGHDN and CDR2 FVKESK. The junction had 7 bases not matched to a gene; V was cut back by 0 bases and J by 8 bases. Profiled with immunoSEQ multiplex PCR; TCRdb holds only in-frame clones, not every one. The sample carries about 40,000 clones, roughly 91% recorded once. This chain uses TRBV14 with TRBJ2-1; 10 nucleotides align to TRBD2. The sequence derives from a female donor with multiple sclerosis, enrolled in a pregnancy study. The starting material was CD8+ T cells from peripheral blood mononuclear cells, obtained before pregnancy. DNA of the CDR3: TGTGCCAGCAGCCAAGATGTCACTAGCGGGATCGATGAGCAGTTCTTC. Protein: CASSQDVTSGIDEQFF.